The entry below describes one T cell receptor beta chain. As yet, its antigen is unknown. The CDR3 spans 15 residues. The V and J ends lost 0 bases and 2 bases respectively, with 11 bases between them. The germline V gene encodes CDR1 LGHNA and CDR2 YSLEER. This sample stems from a study of cytomegalovirus exposure and HLA in healthy donors. Whole-study findings and limits: A later analysis reportedly found fewer N-insertions in an Asian-associated ancestry cluster than the roughly 730-donor mean.

PCR amplification relied on 60 Vbeta primers (plus 13 Jbeta primers). TCRdb keeps only in-frame clones here, not all; method: immunoSEQ multiplex PCR. The sample carries 100,000 to 150,000 clones, 55% to 75% recorded once. What was sequenced was PBMCs. The rearrangement joins TRBV4-3 to TRBJ2-7; D not certain. The clonotype comes from a man aged 25 to 40 in good health and CMV-seronegative. The CDR3 reads CASSQDLASPYEQYF. Written as DNA, the CDR3 is TGCGCCAGCAGCCAAGATTTAGCCAGCCCCTACGAGCAGTACTTC.